Below, 3 T cell receptor beta chains from the same sample are listed, as sequenced in a study of blood T cell repertoires in COVID-19. Only in-frame clones appear in the TCRdb table, and some are missing; sequencing was by immunoSEQ multiplex PCR. The sample yields tens of thousands of clones, 90% seen once. Sample: peripheral blood. Source of these receptors: a woman of 80 years or more with active or convalescent COVID-19.

This chain connects TRBV5-6 to TRBJ1-2; the D gene is possibly TRBD1 (6 bases). This CDR3 has 16 amino acids. Germline values: CDR1 SGHDT, CDR2 YYEEEE. V gave up 7 bases and J gave up 4 bases, with 23 bases separating them. The CDR3 DNA is TGTGCCAGCTCTAACAGATGGCCAGGGGCCGGCTATGGCTACACCTTC. Translated, it gives CASSNRWPGAGYGYTF.

This chain joins TRBV5-1 and TRBJ2-3; D is possibly TRBD2 (5 bases). CDR3 length: 15 amino acids. Trimming removed 2 bases from V and 0 bases from J, with 10 bases in between. The V gene's germline CDR1 is SGHRS and CDR2 YFSETQ. The DNA for the CDR3 is TGCGCCAGCAGCTTCGGCGGGCTTAGCACAGATACGCAGTATTTT. Translating it yields CASSFGGLSTDTQYF.

The V call is TRBV18, the J call TRBJ1-3; 9 bases are shared with TRBD1. J lost 3 bases, V lost 4 bases, and 1 base had no gene match. The germline CDR1 and CDR2 sequences are KGHSH and LQKENI. The CDR3 contains 14 residues. The CDR3 loop is CASSQDRGGNTIYF. In DNA form, the CDR3 reads TGTGCCAGCTCACAGGACAGGGGTGGAAACACCATATATTTT.